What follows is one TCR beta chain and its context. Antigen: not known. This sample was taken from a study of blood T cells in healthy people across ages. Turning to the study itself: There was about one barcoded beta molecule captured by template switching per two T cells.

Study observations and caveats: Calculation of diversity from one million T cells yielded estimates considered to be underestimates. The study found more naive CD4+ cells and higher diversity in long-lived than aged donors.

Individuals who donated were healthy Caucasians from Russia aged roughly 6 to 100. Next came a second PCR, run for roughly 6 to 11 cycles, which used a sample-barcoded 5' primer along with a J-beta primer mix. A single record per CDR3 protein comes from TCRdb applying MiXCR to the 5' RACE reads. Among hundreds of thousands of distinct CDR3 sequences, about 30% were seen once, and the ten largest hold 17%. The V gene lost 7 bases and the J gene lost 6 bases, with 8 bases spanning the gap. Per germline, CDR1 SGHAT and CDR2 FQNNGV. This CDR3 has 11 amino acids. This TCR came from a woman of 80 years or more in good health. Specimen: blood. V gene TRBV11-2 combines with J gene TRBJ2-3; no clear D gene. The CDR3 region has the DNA TGTGCCAGCAATAGAGTCGATACGCAGTATTTT. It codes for CASNRVDTQYF. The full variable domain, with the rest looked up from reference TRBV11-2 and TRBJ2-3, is EAGVAQSPRYKIIEKRQSVAFWCNPISGHATLYWYQQILGQGPKLLIQFQNNGVVDDSQLPKDRFSAERLKGVDSTLKIQPAKLEDSAVYLCASNRVDTQYFGPGTRLTVL.